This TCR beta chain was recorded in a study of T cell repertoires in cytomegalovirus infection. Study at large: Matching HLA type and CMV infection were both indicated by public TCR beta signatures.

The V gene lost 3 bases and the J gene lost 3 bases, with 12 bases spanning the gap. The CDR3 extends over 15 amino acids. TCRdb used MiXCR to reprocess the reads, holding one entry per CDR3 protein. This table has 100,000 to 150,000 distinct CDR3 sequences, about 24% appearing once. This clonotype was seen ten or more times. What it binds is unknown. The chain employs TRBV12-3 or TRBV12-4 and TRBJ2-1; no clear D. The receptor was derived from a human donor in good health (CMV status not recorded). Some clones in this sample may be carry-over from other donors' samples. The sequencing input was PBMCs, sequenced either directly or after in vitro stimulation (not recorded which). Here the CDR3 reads CASSFQGQVYNEQFF. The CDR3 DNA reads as TGTGCCAGCAGTTTTCAAGGGCAGGTCTACAATGAGCAGTTCTTC.